These 17 T cell receptor beta chains were all obtained from the same sample, sequenced in a study of shared clonotypes between healthy human individuals. The method was immunoSEQ multiplex PCR; TCRdb's version includes in-frame clones alone and lacks a portion of them. The sample has about 1,500,000 clones, roughly 96% seen once. Sequenced: naive CD4+ T cells sorted from blood. Subset in this sample: CD45RA+ positively selected. Receptors were obtained from a man aged 25 to 45 in good health.

The CDR3 here is CASSYRPPPGHGRPSGHIQYF. The DNA of the CDR3 is TGTGCCAGCAGTTACCGACCACCGCCGGGACACGGAAGGCCAAGTGGCCACATTCAGTACTTC. V usage is TRBV27 and J usage is TRBJ2-4; tentatively, D is TRBD1 (6 bases). The CDR3 extends over 21 amino acids. Germline V lookup: CDR1 MNHEY, CDR2 SMNVEV (reference sequence). V was cut by 4 bases and J by 8 bases, with 36 bases left in between.

The chain is built from TRBV5-1 and TRBJ2-3; D not resolved. The CDR3 contains 14 residues. The V gene lost 0 bases and the J gene lost 2 bases, with 7 bases spanning the gap. Looked up from germline, CDR1 is SGHRS and CDR2 is YFSETQ. The CDR3 DNA is TGCGCCAGCAGCTTGGGCATACCCACAGATACGCAGTATTTT. Translating gives CASSLGIPTDTQYF. The full variable domain, rest sourced from reference TRBV5-1 and TRBJ2-3, is KAGVTQTPRYLIKTRGQQVTLSCSPISGHRSVSWYQQTPGQGLQFLFEYFSETQRNKGNFPGRFSGRQFSNSRSEMNVSTLELGDSALYLCASSLGIPTDTQYFGPGTRLTVL.

This rearrangement joins TRBV7-2 to TRBJ1-1, with 7 bases fitting TRBD1. V gave up 6 bases and J gave up 1 base; unmatched junction bases: 11. CDR3 length: 16 residues. The germline CDR1 and CDR2 sequences are SGHTA and FQGNSA. The CDR3 sequence is CASSPRGGRSNTEAFF. In nucleotides, the CDR3 is TGTGCCAGCAGTCCCAGGGGGGGGCGATCGAACACTGAAGCTTTCTTT.

The genes are TRBV7-9 and TRBJ1-1; possible D gene TRBD1, 6 bases. With 4 bases removed from V and 5 bases from J, the gap between germline ends came to 17 bases. Germline-derived CDR1 and CDR2 are SEHNR and FQNEAQ (reference sequence). The CDR3 runs to 15 residues. The CDR3 spells CASSWSTGGGTEAFF. The CDR3 DNA sequence: TGTGCCAGCAGCTGGTCGACAGGTGGGGGGACTGAAGCTTTCTTT.

The genes are TRBV28 and TRBJ1-2; tentatively, D is TRBD1 (6 bases). The CDR3 extends over 13 amino acids. The germline V gene encodes CDR1 MDHEN and CDR2 SYDVKM. The V gene lost 3 bases and the J gene lost 5 bases, with 10 bases spanning the gap. The CDR3 DNA reads as TGTGCCAGCAGTTTGACAGGAATATATGGCTACACCTTC. Residues: CASSLTGIYGYTF.

This clone occurred once. This chain connects TRBV29-1 to TRBJ2-1; perhaps TRBD2 as D (6 bases). This CDR3 is 13 amino acids long. Trimming shortened V by 4 bases and J by 8 bases, and 15 bases separated the two germline ends. Germline V gene sequence: CDR1 SQVTM, CDR2 ANQGSEA. The CDR3 here is CSVGGGATDEQFF. The CDR3, as DNA: TGCAGCGTTGGGGGAGGAGCGACGGATGAGCAGTTCTTC.

The chain recombines TRBV7-9 with TRBJ2-7, with 8 bases identical to TRBD1. Germline trimming cut 6 bases from V and 2 bases from J; bases unmatched to any gene: 6. CDR3 length equals 14 residues. Germline CDR1 SEHNR, CDR2 FQNEAQ (reference sequence). CDR3 bases: TGTGCCAGCAGTCGATGGACAGGGCCCTACGAGCAGTACTTC. Encoded protein: CASSRWTGPYEQYF. Full variable domain (rest looked up from reference TRBV7-9 and TRBJ2-7): DTGVSQNPRHKITKRGQNVTFRCDPISEHNRLYWYRQTLGQGPEFLTYFQNEAQLEKSRLLSDRFSAERPKGSFSTLEIQRTEQGDSAMYLCASSRWTGPYEQYFGPGTRLTVT.

A word on this clone: The sample has other DNA sequences that encode this CDR3 too. This chain joins TRBV18 and TRBJ2-1; D is undetermined. Germline CDR1 and CDR2: KGHSH and LQKENI. The CDR3 loop spans 14 amino acids. V lost 6 bases, J lost 0 bases, and 9 bases lay in between. The CDR3 region has the DNA TGTGCCAGCTCTCCCACCAGCTCCTACAATGAGCAGTTCTTC. Residues: CASSPTSSYNEQFF.

V is TRBV10-1 and J is TRBJ2-5; no definite D call. This CDR3 is built from 15 residues. The V end was cut by 4 bases, the J end by 5 bases, with 17 bases between. Germline CDR1 WNHNN, CDR2 SYGVQD (reference sequence). The DNA for the CDR3 is TGCGCCAGCAGTGTAATTTTCCAGGTGGTGGAGACCCAGTACTTC. Its translation is CASSVIFQVVETQYF.

V and J are TRBV9 and TRBJ2-2, with 14 bases lining up with TRBD2. The CDR3 sequence is 16 residues long. V lost 3 bases, J lost 7 bases, and 5 bases stayed unmatched. Germline CDR1 and CDR2: SGDLS and YYNGEE. The CDR3 nucleotides read TGTGCCAGCAGCGAAAGACTAGCGGGAGGGGACGGGGAGCTGTTTTTT. This codes for CASSERLAGGDGELFF.

In DNA, the CDR3 is TGTGCCATCAGAGCAAGCGGGGCTGGCAATCAGCCCCAGCATTTT. It yields the protein CAIRASGAGNQPQHF. The chain combines TRBV10-3 with TRBJ1-5, with a tentative D call TRBD1 (5 bases). Trimming removed 6 bases at V and 2 bases at J, with 14 bases between. Germline CDR1 is ENHRY and CDR2 is SYGVKD. This CDR3 has 15 residues.

This chain connects TRBV12-5 to TRBJ2-1; 10 bases line up with TRBD2. CDR1 is LGHNT and CDR2 is FRNRAP in the germline V gene. CDR3 length: 16 amino acids. Unmatched junction bases numbered 17, after V lost 6 bases and J lost 12 bases. Written as DNA, the CDR3 is TGTGCTAGTGGCCACCTGCGAAGCGGGAGGGATTTGGTGCAGTTCTTC. This sequence encodes CASGHLRSGRDLVQFF.

The chain employs TRBV2 and TRBJ2-3; D ambiguous. V was cut by 6 bases and J by 3 bases, with 7 bases left in between. Germline lookup yields CDR1 SNHLY and CDR2 FYNNEI. The CDR3 extends over 12 amino acids. Written as DNA, the CDR3 is TGTGCCAGCAGAATTAATACAGATACGCAGTATTTT. Translated, it gives CASRINTDTQYF.

The V and J genes are TRBV30 and TRBJ1-1; maybe TRBD1 (6 bases). The V end was cut by 1 base, the J end by 5 bases, with 8 bases between. This CDR3 has 12 residues. Germline loops: CDR1 GTSNPN, CDR2 SVGIG (reference sequence). The chain's CDR3 is CAWSGGGTEAFF. CDR3 nucleotide sequence: TGTGCCTGGAGTGGAGGGGGGACTGAAGCTTTCTTT. The full variable domain, rest sourced from reference TRBV30 and TRBJ1-1, is SQTIHQWPATLVQPVGSPLSLECTVEGTSNPNLYWYRQAAGRGLQLLFYSVGIGQISSEVPQNLSASRPQDRQFILSSKKLLLSDSGFYLCAWSGGGTEAFFGQGTRLTVV.

The J gene is TRBJ1-4, the V gene TRBV15, with 8 bases that match TRBD1. In germline, CDR1 is LNHNV, CDR2 YYDKDF (reference sequence). V dropped 0 bases and J dropped 10; count of bases not matched to a gene: 10. CDR3 length: 16 amino acids. Written as DNA, the CDR3 is TGTGCCACCAGCAGAGATCCCCCAGGGGGCGCCGGAAAACTGTTTTTT. Protein: CATSRDPPGGAGKLFF. Full variable domain (outside the CDR3, taken from reference TRBV15 and TRBJ1-4): DAMVIQNPRYQVTQFGKPVTLSCSQTLNHNVMYWYQQKSSQAPKLLFHYYDKDFNNEADTPDNFQSRRPNTSFCFLDIRSPGLGDTAMYLCATSRDPPGGAGKLFFGSGTQLSVL.

This clone was seen once. The J gene is TRBJ2-5, the V gene TRBV27; 10 nucleotides agree with TRBD2. V shed 5 bases, J shed 7 bases, and the junction held 13 bases outside the gene matches. From germline, CDR1 is MNHEY and CDR2 SMNVEV (reference sequence). The CDR3 has 16 amino acids. The CDR3 spells CASSPPSGRGVGTQYF. The CDR3, as DNA: TGTGCCAGCAGTCCCCCTAGCGGGAGAGGCGTAGGGACCCAGTACTTC.

The chain couples TRBV5-5 to TRBJ2-7; perhaps TRBD1 as D (6 bases). This CDR3 spans 16 amino acids. V lost 0 bases and J lost 3, with 16 bases in between. Germline V CDR1 and CDR2: SGHKS, YYEKEE (reference sequence). CDR3 in amino acids: CASSLEPRGFIYEQYF. CDR3 DNA sequence: TGTGCCAGCAGCTTGGAACCAAGGGGGTTTATCTACGAGCAGTACTTC.